These 7 T cell receptor beta chains were all obtained from the same sample, sequenced in a study of blood T cell repertoires in COVID-19. The assay was immunoSEQ multiplex PCR, and TCRdb's table has in-frame clones only and misses some. The sample has about 300,000 clones; about 90% are singletons. The sample consisted of peripheral blood. The source of these receptors is a man between 18 and 29 years old who had recovered from COVID-19.

The chain uses TRBV7-8 and TRBJ1-1, with D possibly TRBD1 on 6 matching bases. V shed 1 base and J shed 4 bases, with 10 bases lying between them. This CDR3 is built from 14 residues. In germline, CDR1 is SGHVS, CDR2 FQNEAQ. The chain's CDR3 is CASSLVGAGTEAFF. CDR3 coding DNA: TGTGCCAGCAGCTTAGTGGGGGCCGGCACTGAAGCTTTCTTT.

The chain joins TRBV7-2 to TRBJ1-5, with D unresolved. Germline V gives CDR1 SGHTA, CDR2 FQGNSA. Trimming removed 1 base at V and 6 bases at J, with 13 bases between. CDR3 length equals 15 residues. Here the CDR3 reads CASSLGQIRGQPQHF. CDR3 nucleotide sequence: TGTGCCAGCAGCTTAGGGCAGATTCGGGGTCAGCCCCAGCATTTT.

The chain is built from TRBV15 and TRBJ1-4; D may be TRBD1 (5 bases). The ends were cut back, 0 bases at V and 6 bases at J, with 8 bases in the middle. The CDR3 contains 14 residues. Germline V gene data show CDR1 as LNHNV and CDR2 as YYDKDF (reference sequence). The CDR3 here is CATSRDGGDEKLFF. In nucleotides, the CDR3 is TGTGCCACCAGCAGAGATGGGGGGGATGAAAAACTGTTTTTT.

The gene calls are TRBV5-6 and TRBJ2-7; 8 nucleotides align to TRBD1. CDR1 and CDR2 (germline): SGHDT, YYEEEE. The CDR3 runs 13 residues. Trimming cost V 2 bases and J 4 bases; bases outside gene matches: 2. CDR3 nucleotide sequence: TGTGCCAGCAGCTTCCAGGGGGCTTACGAGCAGTACTTC. It specifies CASSFQGAYEQYF.

The chain links TRBV12-3 or TRBV12-4 to TRBJ2-7, with D unresolved. The CDR3 extends over 12 amino acids. Trimming took off 5 bases at V and 3 bases at J, with 8 bases between the two ends. The CDR3 spells CASSPFRYEQYF. DNA of the CDR3: TGTGCCAGCAGTCCCTTCCGCTACGAGCAGTACTTC.

The V and J genes are TRBV19 and TRBJ2-7, with 11 bases aligning to TRBD2. V shed 3 bases and J 2 bases; nucleotides not matched to a gene: 12. The CDR3 is 18 amino acids. Per the germline V gene, CDR1 is LNHDA and CDR2 is SQIVND (reference sequence). Written as DNA, the CDR3 is TGTGCCAGTAGTATCCGACTAGCGGGGCCCCATTCTGCCTACGAGCAGTACTTC. It is translated as CASSIRLAGPHSAYEQYF.

This chain connects TRBV6-5 to TRBJ2-2; tentatively, D is TRBD2 (6 bases). V was clipped by 4 bases and J by 5 bases, with 11 bases between them. This CDR3 contains 14 residues. The V gene's germline CDR1 is MNHEY and CDR2 SVGAGI. The CDR3 DNA reads as TGTGCCAGCAGTTCCGGGGCGGGAACCGGGGAGCTGTTTTTT. It codes for CASSSGAGTGELFF.